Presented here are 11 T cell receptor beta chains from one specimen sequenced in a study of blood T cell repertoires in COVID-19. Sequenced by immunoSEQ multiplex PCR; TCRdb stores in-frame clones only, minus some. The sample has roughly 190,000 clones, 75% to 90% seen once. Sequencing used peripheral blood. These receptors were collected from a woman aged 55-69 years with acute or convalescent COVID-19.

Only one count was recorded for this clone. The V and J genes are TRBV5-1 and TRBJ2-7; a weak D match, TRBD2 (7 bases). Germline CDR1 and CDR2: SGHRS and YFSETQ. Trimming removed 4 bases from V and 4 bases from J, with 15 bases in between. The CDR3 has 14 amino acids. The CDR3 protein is CASSPRGGGYEQYF. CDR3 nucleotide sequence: TGCGCCAGCAGCCCCCGCGGGGGCGGTTACGAGCAGTACTTC.

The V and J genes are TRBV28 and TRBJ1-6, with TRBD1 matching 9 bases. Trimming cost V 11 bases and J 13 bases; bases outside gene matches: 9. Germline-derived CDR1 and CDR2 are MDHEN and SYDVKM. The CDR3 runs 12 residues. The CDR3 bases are TGTGCCTCCGGACAGGGGCCTGTGCCCCTCCACTTT. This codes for CASGQGPVPLHF.

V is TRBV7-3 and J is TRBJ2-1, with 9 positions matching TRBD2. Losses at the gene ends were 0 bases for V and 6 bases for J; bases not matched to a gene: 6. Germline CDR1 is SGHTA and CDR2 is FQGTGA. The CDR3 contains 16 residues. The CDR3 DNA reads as TGTGCCAGCAGCTTAACTAGCGGGGGCCTAATCAATGAGCAGTTCTTC. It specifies CASSLTSGGLINEQFF.

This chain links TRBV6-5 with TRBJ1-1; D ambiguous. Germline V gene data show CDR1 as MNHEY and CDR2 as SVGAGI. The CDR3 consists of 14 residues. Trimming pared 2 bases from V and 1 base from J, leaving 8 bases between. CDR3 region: CASSYPHSNTEAFF. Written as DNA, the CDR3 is TGTGCCAGCAGTTACCCCCACTCGAACACTGAAGCTTTCTTT.

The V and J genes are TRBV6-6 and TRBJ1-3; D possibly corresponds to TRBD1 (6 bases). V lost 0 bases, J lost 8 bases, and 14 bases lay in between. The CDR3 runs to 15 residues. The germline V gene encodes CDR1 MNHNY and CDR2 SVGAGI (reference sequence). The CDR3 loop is CASSYSGRGRDTIYF. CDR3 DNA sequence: TGTGCCAGCAGTTACTCGGGCAGGGGAAGGGACACCATATATTTT.

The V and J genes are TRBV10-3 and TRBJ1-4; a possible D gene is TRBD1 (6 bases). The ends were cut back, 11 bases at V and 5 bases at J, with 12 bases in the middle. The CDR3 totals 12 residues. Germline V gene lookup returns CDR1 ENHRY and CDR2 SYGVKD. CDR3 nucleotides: TGTGCCTCAAGCCAGGGGAATGAAAAACTGTTTTTT. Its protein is CASSQGNEKLFF.

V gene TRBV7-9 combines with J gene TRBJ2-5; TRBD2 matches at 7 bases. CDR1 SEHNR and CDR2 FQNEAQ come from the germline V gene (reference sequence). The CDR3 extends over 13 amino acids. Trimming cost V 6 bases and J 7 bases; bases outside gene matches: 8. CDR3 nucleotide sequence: TGTGCCAGCAGTCAAGATCAGCGGGGGACCCAGTACTTC. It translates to CASSQDQRGTQYF.

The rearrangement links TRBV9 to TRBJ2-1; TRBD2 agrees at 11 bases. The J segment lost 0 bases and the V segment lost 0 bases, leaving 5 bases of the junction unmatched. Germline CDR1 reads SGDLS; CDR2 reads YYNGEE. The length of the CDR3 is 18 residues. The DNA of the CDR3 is TGTGCCAGCAGCGTAGGGATAGCGGGAGGGCCCTCCTACAATGAGCAGTTCTTC. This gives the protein CASSVGIAGGPSYNEQFF.

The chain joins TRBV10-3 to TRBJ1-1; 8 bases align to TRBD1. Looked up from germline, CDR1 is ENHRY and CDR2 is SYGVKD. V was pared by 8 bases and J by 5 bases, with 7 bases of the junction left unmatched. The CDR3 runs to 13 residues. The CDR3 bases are TGTGCCATCGACAGGGGTCGAGGGACTGAAGCTTTCTTT. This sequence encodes CAIDRGRGTEAFF.

The CDR3 region has the DNA TGTGCCAGCTCACAGGGACAGCCAAGCGTGAACACTGAAGCTTTCTTT. It encodes CASSQGQPSVNTEAFF. This sequence joins TRBV18 and TRBJ1-1, with 7 positions matching TRBD1. CDR3 length equals 16 residues. Per germline, CDR1 KGHSH and CDR2 LQKENI. Losses at the gene ends were 4 bases for V and 0 bases for J; bases not matched to a gene: 8.

The chain's CDR3 is CASSQEFGPSGSGELFF. The CDR3 region has the DNA TGCGCCAGCAGCCAAGAGTTCGGCCCCTCGGGATCCGGGGAGCTGTTTTTT. The chain carries TRBV4-1 and TRBJ2-2; TRBD2 might be the D (5 bases). Germline CDR1 MGHRA, CDR2 YSYEKL. The CDR3 runs to 17 residues. V lost 0 bases and J lost 6, with 17 bases in between.